The source of this TCR beta chain is a study of T cell responses to AZD1222 COVID-19 vaccine. Study-wide background: Pooled together were second doses at about 4 or about 12 weeks.

Assay used: immunoSEQ multiplex PCR; TCRdb lists only in-frame clones, some missing. The sample includes approximately 90,000 clones, approximately 92% of them seen just once. The CDR3 runs to 11 residues. Trimming cost V 4 bases and J 6 bases, with 3 bases left between them. Study-wide findings and caveats: Targeting of unmutated variant regions was reportedly seen in nearly half of spike-specific TCRs. Mapped onto spike, vaccine-associated CD4 TCRs spanned it and were dominant at 160-218 and 743-854. Breadth and depth of Spike-specific TCRs rose after two AZD1222 doses.

This clone appeared a single time. The antigen is undetermined. The clonotype originates from an adult in good health. This chain uses TRBV12-3 or TRBV12-4 with TRBJ2-2; no reliable D call. This material consisted of peripheral blood, taken on day 0 of AZD1222 vaccination. The chain's CDR3 is CASSWSGELFF. CDR3 in DNA: TGTGCCAGCAGTTGGTCCGGGGAGCTGTTTTTT.